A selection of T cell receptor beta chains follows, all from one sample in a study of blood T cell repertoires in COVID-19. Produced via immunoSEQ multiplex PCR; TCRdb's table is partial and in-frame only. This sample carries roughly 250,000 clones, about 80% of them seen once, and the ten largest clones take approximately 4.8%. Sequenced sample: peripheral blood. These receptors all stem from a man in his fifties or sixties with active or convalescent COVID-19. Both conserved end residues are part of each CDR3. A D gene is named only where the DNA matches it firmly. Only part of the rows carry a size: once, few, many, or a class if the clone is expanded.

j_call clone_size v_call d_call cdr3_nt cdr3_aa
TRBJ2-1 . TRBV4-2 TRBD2 TGTGCCAGCAGCCAAGATTGGGGGGGTCAGCGTAATGAGCAGTTCTTC CASSQDWGGQRNEQFF
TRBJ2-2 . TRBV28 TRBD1 TGTGCCAGCAGTTTATTCAGGGCAGGGGGCTCGAACACCGGGGAGCTGTTTTTT CASSLFRAGGSNTGELFF
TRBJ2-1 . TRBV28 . TGTGCCAGCCTTTCAGGGGCCCACAATGAGCAGTTCTTC CASLSGAHNEQFF
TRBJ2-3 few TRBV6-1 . TGTGCCAGCAGTGAAATAACAGGGACAGATACGCAGTATTTT CASSEITGTDTQYF
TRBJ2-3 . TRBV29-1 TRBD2 TGCAGCGTTTTCGGGGGGGCTGCAGATACGCAGTATTTT CSVFGGAADTQYF
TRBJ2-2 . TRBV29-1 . TGCAGCGTGCTTGTCGGAGGCACCGGGGAGCTGTTTTTT CSVLVGGTGELFF
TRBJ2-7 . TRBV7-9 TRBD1 TGTGCCAGCAGCGCTCCGGACAGGGGGCACGAGCAGTACTTC CASSAPDRGHEQYF
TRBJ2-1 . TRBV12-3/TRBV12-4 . TGTGCCAGCAGTGCGGGTTCTGAGCAGTTCTTC CASSAGSEQFF
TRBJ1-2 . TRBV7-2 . TGTGCCAGCAGCTTAGTAGCAGGGCAGGTCTATGGCTACACCTTC CASSLVAGQVYGYTF
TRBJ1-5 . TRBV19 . TGTGCCAGTAGTATAGGGGGCAGGCCCAATCAGCCCCAGCATTTT CASSIGGRPNQPQHF
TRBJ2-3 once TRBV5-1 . TGCGCCAGCAGCTTGACGTCGGGGGAAGACGCAGATACGCAGTATTTT CASSLTSGEDADTQYF
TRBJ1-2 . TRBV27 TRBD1 TGTGCCAGCAGTTTAGTCAGGGGGCTATCTAACTATGGCTACACCTTC CASSLVRGLSNYGYTF
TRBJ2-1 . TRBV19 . TGTGCCTCCATGGCCACTAGTTCTGCTTTAAGCTCCTACAATGAGCAGTTCTTC CASMATSSALSSYNEQFF
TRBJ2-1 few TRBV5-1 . TGCGCCAGCAGCTTGGACAGTTACAATGAGCAGTTCTTC CASSLDSYNEQFF
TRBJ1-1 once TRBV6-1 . TGTGCCAGCAGTGTAGGACGTCGGGGAGGTGAGGGCACTGAAGCTTTCTTT CASSVGRRGGEGTEAFF
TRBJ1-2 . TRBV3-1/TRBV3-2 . TGTGCCAGCAGCCATCCTCGGACGGGGGTGAACTTC CASSHPRTGVNF
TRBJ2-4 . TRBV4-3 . TGCGCCAGCAGCCAAGACTTACGAGAAAACATTCAGTACTTC CASSQDLRENIQYF
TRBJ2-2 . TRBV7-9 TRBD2 TGTGCCAGCAGCCCCTACGCCGGGACTAGCGGGGGGGCCTCCGGGGAGCTGTTTTTT CASSPYAGTSGGASGELFF
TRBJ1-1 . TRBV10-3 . TGTGCCATCAGTGGGACATTGGGTCTGAACACTGAAGCTTTCTTT CAISGTLGLNTEAFF
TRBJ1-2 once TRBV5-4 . TGTGCCAGCAGCTTGGGACAGATTAACTATGGCTACACCTTC CASSLGQINYGYTF
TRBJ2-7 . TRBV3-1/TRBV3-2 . TGTGCCACGGGACAATTATACGAGCAGTACTTC CATGQLYEQYF
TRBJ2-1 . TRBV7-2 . TGTGCCAGCAGCCCAAGGGGTCGGGGGGCCGGGTACGAGCAGTTCTTC CASSPRGRGAGYEQFF
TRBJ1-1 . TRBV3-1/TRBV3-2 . TGTGCCAGCAGCCAAGAATGGGGGCTAAACACTGAAGCTTTCTTT CASSQEWGLNTEAFF
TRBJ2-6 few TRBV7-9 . TGTGCCAGCAGCTTGTTAGGGACTGGCTCCTCTGGGGCCAACGTCCTGACTTTC CASSLLGTGSSGANVLTF
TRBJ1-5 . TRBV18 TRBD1 TGTGCCAGCTCTCACGGGCTACAGGGGGAAGGTCAGCCCCAGCATTTT CASSHGLQGEGQPQHF
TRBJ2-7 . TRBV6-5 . TGTGCCAGCATGATAGCGGATAGCTCCTACGAGCAGTACTTC CASMIADSSYEQYF
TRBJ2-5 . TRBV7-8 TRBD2 TGTGCCAGCAGCTTAACGGCCGTGGGGGGGCAAGAGACCCAGTACTTC CASSLTAVGGQETQYF
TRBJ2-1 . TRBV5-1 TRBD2 TGCGCCAGCAGCTCGAGACTAGCGGGGGGCGGCAATGAGCAGTTCTTC CASSSRLAGGGNEQFF
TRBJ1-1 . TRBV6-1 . TGTGCCAGCAGTGAAGCGAGGTGGGGAGAGGCTTTCTTT CASSEARWGEAFF
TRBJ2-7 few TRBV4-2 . TGTGCCAGCAGCCCAAATTCATACGAGCAGTACTTC CASSPNSYEQYF
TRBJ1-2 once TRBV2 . TGTGCCAGCAGTGAGAAGGGGCGCCTTTTTGGCTACACCTTC CASSEKGRLFGYTF
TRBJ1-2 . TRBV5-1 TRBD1 TGCGCCAGCAGCTGGGGGACAGGGGAGAACTATGGCTACACCTTC CASSWGTGENYGYTF
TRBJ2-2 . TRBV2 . TGTGCCAGCAGTGTCAGGGAAGGGAACACCGGGGAGCTGTTTTTT CASSVREGNTGELFF
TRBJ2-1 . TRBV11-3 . TGTGCCAGCAGTTCATTTTGGGGGCCTAACAATGAGCAGTTCTTC CASSSFWGPNNEQFF
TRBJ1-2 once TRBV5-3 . TGTGCCAGAAGCGATGGCAAAAGCTATGGCTACACCTTC CARSDGKSYGYTF
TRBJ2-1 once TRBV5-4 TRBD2 TGTGCCAGCACCCGACCGGGGGGGGGAGAGCAGTTCTTC CASTRPGGGEQFF
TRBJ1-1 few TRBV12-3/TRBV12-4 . TGTGCCAGCGGGGGGGACACTGAAGCTTTCTTT CASGGDTEAFF
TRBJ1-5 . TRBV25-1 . TGTGCCAGCAGTGAATGGGCCAGCAATCAGCCCCAGCATTTT CASSEWASNQPQHF
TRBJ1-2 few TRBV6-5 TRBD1 TGTGCCAGCAGTCGGACAGGGGGCTATGGCTACACCTTC CASSRTGGYGYTF
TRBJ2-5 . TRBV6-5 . TGTGCCAGCAGCCAGCTAGGGGGAGGGGGTGAGACCCAGTACTTC CASSQLGGGGETQYF
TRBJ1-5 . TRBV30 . TGTGCCGAGGGGGGGCCTGATCAGCCCCAGCATTTT CAEGGPDQPQHF
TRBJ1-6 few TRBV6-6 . TGTGCCAGCAGTTCTCGGACACGGTCCTATAATTCACCCCTCCACTTT CASSSRTRSYNSPLHF
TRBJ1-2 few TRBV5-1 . TGCGCCAGCAGCCCTACAGATGCAAGCTATGGCTACACCTTC CASSPTDASYGYTF
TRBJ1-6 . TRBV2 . TGTGCCAGCAGTGAAGACGGAGCTTGGTCCTATAATTCACCCCTCCACTTT CASSEDGAWSYNSPLHF
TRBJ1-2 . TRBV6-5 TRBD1 TGTGCCAGCAGTACCGGACAGGGGGACTATGGCTACACCTTC CASSTGQGDYGYTF
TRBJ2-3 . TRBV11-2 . TGTGCCAGCAGCTTAGACGGAGATACGCAGTATTTT CASSLDGDTQYF